Each of the 21 T cell receptor beta chains below was sequenced from the same sample in a study of regulatory T cells in long-lasting Graves disease. Construction of TCR beta libraries relied on iRepertoire HTBI primers and on Arm-PCR targeting CDR3 regions. TCRdb fed the multiplex PCR reads into MiXCR, producing one record per CDR3 protein. The table includes 250,000 to 300,000 distinct CDR3 sequences, more than 20% detected once. The time point: persistent/refractory GD, antithyroid drugs over 5 years with positive TRAb. Isolated PBMC RNA provided the starting material for the TCR library. Sequencing used peripheral blood mononuclear cells (PBMCs), obtained when the disease was refractory, from a patient treated with antithyroid drugs. Receptors were obtained from a female donor with Graves disease.

This clonotype was picked up a small number of times. The chain links TRBV7-3 to TRBJ2-6; 7 nucleotides line up with TRBD2. CDR1 and CDR2 from the germline V gene are SGHTA and FQGTGA. This CDR3 is 16 amino acids long. V was pared by 2 bases and J by 1 base, with 2 bases of the junction left unmatched. The chain's CDR3 is CASSLGGGSGANVLTF. CDR3 DNA sequence: TGTGCCAGCAGCTTAGGGGGGGGTTCTGGGGCCAACGTCCTGACTTTC.

The V and J genes are TRBV7-9 and TRBJ2-7, with D tentatively TRBD1 or TRBD2 (5 bases each). Trimming pared 4 bases from V and 6 bases from J, leaving 10 bases between. The CDR3 runs to 12 residues. The germline V gene encodes CDR1 SEHNR and CDR2 FQNEAQ (reference sequence). CDR3 nucleotides: TGTGCCAGCAGCTCCACTAGGGGCGAGCAGTACTTC. This translates into CASSSTRGEQYF.

Ten or more counts support this clonotype. J is TRBJ2-7 and V is TRBV27; tentatively, D is TRBD2 (5 bases). Trimming cost V 6 bases and J 6 bases, with 12 bases left between them. The germline gives CDR1 MNHEY, CDR2 SMNVEV (reference sequence). This CDR3 has 12 residues. CDR3 region: CASSLLGREQYF. The CDR3 nucleotides read TGTGCCAGCAGCCTACTAGGGCGCGAGCAGTACTTC.

At least ten counts were recorded for this clonotype. The chain combines TRBV28 with TRBJ1-5; 10 bases align to TRBD1. Per germline, CDR1 MDHEN and CDR2 SYDVKM. Trimming at V came to 5 bases and at J to 1 base, leaving 5 bases not matched to a gene. The length of the CDR3 is 16 residues. CDR3 nucleotides: TGTGCCAGCAGTCCCCGGACAGGGGGGAGCAATCAGCCCCAGCATTTT. It encodes CASSPRTGGSNQPQHF.

This clonotype was observed a handful of times. A much larger clonotype is one base distant, so this may be a read error. This sequence joins TRBV27 and TRBJ2-7; 7 nucleotides align to TRBD1. Germline CDR1 is MNHEY and CDR2 is SMNVEV (reference sequence). V was clipped by 8 bases and J by 2 bases; unmatched bases: 6. The CDR3 loop spans 13 amino acids. The CDR3 coding sequence is TGTGCCAGCCGACAGGGCCACCCCTACGAGCAGTACTTC. It is translated as CASRQGHPYEQYF.

This clonotype was observed a few times. The V call is TRBV5-1, the J call TRBJ2-7; TRBD1 might be the D (6 bases). Germline V gene sequence: CDR1 SGHRS, CDR2 YFSETQ. V lost 2 bases and J 0 bases, leaving 21 bases between the germline ends. The CDR3 totals 18 residues. The CDR3 spells CASSLNPSTGISSYEQYF. CDR3 in DNA: TGCGCCAGCAGCTTAAACCCTTCAACAGGGATTAGCTCCTACGAGCAGTACTTC.

The CDR3 DNA reads TGTGCCAGCAGCTGGACAGGGGTCGCTGGCTACACCTTC. Residues: CASSWTGVAGYTF. This rearrangement joins TRBV7-2 to TRBJ1-2; 9 bases agree with TRBD1. CDR3 length: 13 amino acids. Germline V gene sequence: CDR1 SGHTA, CDR2 FQGNSA. The V gene end was trimmed by 4 bases and the J gene end by 7 bases; junction bases not matched to a gene: 4.

This clonotype occurred many times. The V call is TRBV29-1, the J call TRBJ1-2; 7 bases line up with TRBD1. This CDR3 is built from 12 residues. After removal of 3 bases from V and 6 bases from J, the junction contained 4 bases not matched to a gene. Germline assignment: CDR1 SQVTM and CDR2 ANQGSEA. CDR3 region: CSVDPTGDGYTF. In DNA, the CDR3 is TGCAGCGTTGATCCCACAGGGGATGGCTACACCTTC.

The chain carries TRBV11-2 and TRBJ2-2, with 14 bases matching TRBD2. Germline CDR1 reads SGHAT; CDR2 reads FQNNGV. V lost 5 bases to trimming and J lost 1 base; unmatched junction nucleotides: 3. There are 17 residues in the CDR3. The DNA for the CDR3 is TGTGCCAGCAGCAAGACTAGCGGGAGGGGGAACACCGGGGAGCTGTTTTTT. This codes for CASSKTSGRGNTGELFF.

CDR3 region: CASSASGRAMETQYF. The CDR3 DNA reads TGCGCCAGCAGTGCTTCGGGACGGGCAATGGAGACCCAGTACTTC. The chain carries TRBV10-1 and TRBJ2-5; TRBD1 or TRBD2 may be the D gene (5 bases each). CDR3 length equals 15 residues. The germline V gene encodes CDR1 WNHNN and CDR2 SYGVQD (reference sequence). Trimming cost V 4 bases and J 5 bases, with 17 bases left between them.

This clonotype has just a few counts. V and J are TRBV28 and TRBJ2-7; D is uncertain. In germline, CDR1 is MDHEN, CDR2 SYDVKM. The ends were cut back, 7 bases at V and 0 bases at J, with 10 bases in the middle. This CDR3 is 13 amino acids long. The CDR3 coding sequence is TGTGCCAGCAAGTCAGCCGTCTCCTACGAGCAGTACTTC. Protein product: CASKSAVSYEQYF.

The V gene is TRBV6-5, the J gene TRBJ1-5; D perhaps matches TRBD1 (6 bases). The CDR3 spans 17 residues. V shed 4 bases and J shed 1 base, with 17 bases lying between them. Germline V gives CDR1 MNHEY, CDR2 SVGAGI. Here the CDR3 DNA reads TGTGCCAGCAGTTCATTAGGGGGGCGAGGGAGCAATCAGCCCCAGCATTTT. This encodes CASSSLGGRGSNQPQHF.

This chain connects TRBV7-2 to TRBJ2-1; no firm D call. Germline CDR1 is SGHTA and CDR2 is FQGNSA. V was pared by 5 bases and J by 6 bases, with 11 bases between. The CDR3 extends over 13 amino acids. The CDR3 DNA is TGTGCCAGCAGCACTAATGGGGTCAATGAGCAGTTCTTC. This codes for CASSTNGVNEQFF.

This clonotype was counted ten times or more. The V call is TRBV12-3 or TRBV12-4, the J call TRBJ2-2; D not certain. The CDR3 loop spans 14 amino acids. V was pared by 6 bases and J by 7 bases, with 15 bases between. DNA of the CDR3: TGTGCCAGCAGCCCTCCCGACACATTCGGGGAGCTGTTTTTT. Translated: CASSPPDTFGELFF.

This clonotype has just a few counts. The rearrangement uses TRBV27 and TRBJ2-4; no reliable D call. Between the trimmed V and J ends, which lost 3 bases and 0 bases, there was a span of 15 bases. Germline CDR1 MNHEY, CDR2 SMNVEV (reference sequence). This CDR3 comprises 17 residues. CDR3 in amino acids: CASSFTFYGLAKNIQYF. The CDR3 nucleotides are TGTGCCAGCAGTTTTACGTTTTACGGATTAGCCAAAAACATTCAGTACTTC.

The sample holds many counts of this clonotype. The J gene is TRBJ2-5, the V gene TRBV6-1; TRBD2 matches 9 bases. The trim removed 10 bases at V and 5 bases at J, leaving 14 bases unmatched. This CDR3 spans 15 amino acids. Per the germline V gene, CDR1 is MNHNS and CDR2 is SASEGT. The CDR3 DNA reads TGTGCCACCCTAAATCTAGCGGGGAAAGGGGAGACCCAGTACTTC. Its translation: CATLNLAGKGETQYF.

The chain has TRBV5-6 and TRBJ1-6, with D possibly TRBD1 on 5 matching bases. V lost 6 bases and J lost 3, with 13 bases in between. Germline CDR1 and CDR2: SGHDT and YYEEEE. This CDR3 contains 15 residues. The DNA of the CDR3 is TGTGCCAGCACTCGACGGGGGATCTATAATTCACCCCTCCACTTT. Encoded protein: CASTRRGIYNSPLHF.

The gene calls are TRBV4-3 and TRBJ1-2; D is perhaps TRBD1 (6 bases). V was clipped by 3 bases and J by 10 bases, with 18 bases between them. CDR3 length: 14 residues. From germline, CDR1 is LGHNA and CDR2 YSLEER. The CDR3, as DNA: TGCGCCAGCAGCCAGGAACAGGGTTCACGTATCTACACCTTC. It translates to CASSQEQGSRIYTF.

The genes are TRBV7-2 and TRBJ1-1; D might be TRBD1 (5 bases). The germline V gene encodes CDR1 SGHTA and CDR2 FQGNSA. The V gene lost 5 bases and the J gene lost 0 bases, with 13 bases spanning the gap. This CDR3 has 15 amino acids. For the CDR3, the DNA is TGTGCCAGCAGCCCCTGGGGGACGGTGAACACTGAAGCTTTCTTT. Protein: CASSPWGTVNTEAFF.

At least ten counts were recorded for this clonotype. The rearrangement links TRBV12-3 or TRBV12-4 to TRBJ1-1, with TRBD1 as a possible D gene (6 bases). The CDR3 has 15 residues. V was trimmed by 4 bases and J by 5 bases, leaving 17 bases between them. In DNA form, the CDR3 reads TGTGCCAGCAGTTCAACCCTAACAGGGAGGACTGAAGCTTTCTTT. Translation: CASSSTLTGRTEAFF.

This chain links TRBV6-1 with TRBJ1-5; 7 bases are a match to TRBD1. In germline, CDR1 is MNHNS, CDR2 SASEGT. The CDR3 extends over 18 amino acids. J lost 0 bases, V lost 7 bases, and 15 bases had no gene match. The CDR3 sequence: CASIGHMGQTRSNQPQHF. The DNA of the CDR3 is TGTGCCAGCATCGGCCATATGGGACAGACGCGTAGCAATCAGCCCCAGCATTTT.